This T cell receptor (beta chain) stems from a study of cytomegalovirus exposure and HLA in healthy donors. General study findings and limits: Altogether, more than 150 TCR beta chains were recorded as cytomegalovirus-associated. Among the CMV-associated chains, a few were confirmed in vitro as specific for CMV antigens.

A remark on this clone: What it recognizes is unknown.

TCRdb's copy holds only in-frame clones and misses some; the assay was immunoSEQ multiplex PCR. This table holds approximately 200,000 clones, roughly 77% found once. The CDR3 spans 13 residues. CDR1 and CDR2 from the germline V gene are MNHNY and SVGAGI (reference sequence). The V end lost 4 bases, the J end lost 0 bases, and 7 bases lay between the germline ends. This receptor was obtained from a young woman in good health and CMV-seronegative. This chain links TRBV6-6 with TRBJ2-7; D unclear. Source material: PBMCs. CDR3 in DNA: TGTGCCAGCAGTTGGGCCAACTCCTACGAGCAGTACTTC. It specifies CASSWANSYEQYF.